This entry lists 18 T cell receptor beta chains sequenced from one sample in a study of multiple sclerosis patients with progressive multifocal leukoencephalopathy. This table comes from immunoSEQ multiplex PCR, and its TCRdb copy is limited to in-frame clones, with some not included. The table includes roughly 30,000 clones, approximately 90% detected once. Time point given: before natalizumab initiation. Sequenced sample: PBMCs. Receptor source: a human donor with multiple sclerosis.

J is TRBJ2-3 and V is TRBV11-1; possibly TRBD1 or TRBD2 for D (5 bases each). The V end lost 4 bases, the J end lost 2 bases, and 13 bases lay between the germline ends. The CDR3 covers 15 residues. CDR1 and CDR2 (germline): SGHAT, FQDESV (reference sequence). The CDR3 protein is CASSSAWGFTDTQYF. The CDR3, as DNA: TGTGCCAGCAGCTCAGCTTGGGGGTTCACAGATACGCAGTATTTT.

V usage is TRBV18 and J usage is TRBJ2-1, with no clear D. Germline V lookup: CDR1 KGHSH, CDR2 LQKENI. V lost 6 bases, J lost 7 bases, and 10 bases lay in between. The CDR3 loop spans 12 amino acids. In DNA form, the CDR3 reads TGTGCCAGCTCCCCCTTAGGGAATGAGCAGTTCTTC. It specifies CASSPLGNEQFF.

This clone was recorded a few times. This chain uses TRBV6-5 with TRBJ2-5; 9 bases fit TRBD1. Matching the DNA end better, TRBJ2-7 makes the J call doubtful. The length of the CDR3 is 15 residues. The germline V gene encodes CDR1 MNHEY and CDR2 SVGAGI. The CDR3 DNA sequence: TGTGCCAGCACCAGAACCGGGACAGGGTCCTACGAGCAGTACTTC. Protein sequence: CASTRTGTGSYEQYF.

The count of this clone is one. CDR3 sequence reads: CATSRDDSPYEQYF. The CDR3 DNA is TGTGCCACCAGCAGAGATGACAGCCCCTACGAGCAGTACTTC. The chain recombines TRBV15 with TRBJ2-7; a possible D gene is TRBD1 (5 bases). Germline V gene data show CDR1 as LNHNV and CDR2 as YYDKDF (reference sequence). The CDR3 runs to 14 residues. Trimming took 0 bases from V and 2 from J, leaving 8 bases between them.

This clone was detected once. This chain links TRBV7-2 with TRBJ1-6; D not certain. The V end was cut by 4 bases, the J end by 3 bases, with 4 bases between. CDR1 is SGHTA and CDR2 is FQGNSA in the germline V gene. The CDR3 covers 13 residues. The CDR3 DNA follows: TGTGCCAGCAGCTGGGTCTATAATTCACCCCTCCACTTT. Amino acid sequence: CASSWVYNSPLHF.

In this sample, this clone turned up once. The CDR3 sequence: CASSWTEMNTEAFF. CDR3 coding DNA: TGTGCCAGCAGTTGGACCGAAATGAACACTGAAGCTTTCTTT. The chain combines TRBV2 with TRBJ1-1; D unclear. The CDR3 consists of 14 residues. Trimming cost V 5 bases and J 0 bases, with 10 bases left between them. In germline, CDR1 is SNHLY, CDR2 FYNNEI.

The V gene is TRBV7-9, the J gene TRBJ2-1; tentatively, D is TRBD2 (6 bases). CDR3 length: 14 residues. The V gene's germline CDR1 is SEHNR and CDR2 FQNEAQ (reference sequence). Trimming took off 2 bases at V and 9 bases at J, with 14 bases between the two ends. CDR3 loop: CASSLLGGLSEQFF. In nucleotides, the CDR3 is TGTGCCAGCAGCTTACTCGGGGGTTTGAGTGAGCAGTTCTTC. Full variable domain (rest looked up from reference TRBV7-9 and TRBJ2-1): DTGVSQNPRHKITKRGQNVTFRCDPISEHNRLYWYRQTLGQGPEFLTYFQNEAQLEKSRLLSDRFSAERPKGSFSTLEIQRTEQGDSAMYLCASSLLGGLSEQFFGPGTRLTVL.

V and J are TRBV7-3 and TRBJ2-2; 7 positions match TRBD1. Germline CDR1 and CDR2: SGHTA and FQGTGA. There are 13 residues in the CDR3. V trimming: 5 bases; J trimming: 7 bases; junction bases outside the gene matches: 4. The CDR3 coding sequence is TGTGCCAGCAGCCTTACAGGGGACGGGGAGCTGTTTTTT. It encodes CASSLTGDGELFF.

This clone was observed a handful of times. The chain links TRBV6-6 to TRBJ2-6; a possible D gene is TRBD2 (6 bases). Trimming removed 4 bases at V and 4 bases at J, with 14 bases between. The CDR3 extends over 16 amino acids. Germline loops: CDR1 MNHNY, CDR2 SVGAGI (reference sequence). The CDR3, as DNA: TGTGCCAGCAGTTTCCTCGCGGGGACCGGGGCCAACGTCCTGACTTTC. Its protein is CASSFLAGTGANVLTF.

The chain carries TRBV6-1 and TRBJ1-6; the D is unclear. The CDR3 covers 11 residues. Trimming took off 8 bases at V and 9 bases at J, with 8 bases between the two ends. CDR1 is MNHNS, CDR2 SASEGT, per germline. Here the CDR3 reads CASVTGSPLHF. In DNA form, the CDR3 reads TGTGCCAGCGTAACGGGTTCACCCCTCCACTTT.

This sequence joins TRBV30 and TRBJ1-4, with D hard to call. V was clipped by 5 bases and J by 3 bases, with 10 bases between them. Germline CDR1 and CDR2: GTSNPN and SVGIG (reference sequence). The CDR3 is 13 residues long. In DNA form, the CDR3 reads TGTGCCTGGTCCTCAGACCCTAATGAAAAACTGTTTTTT. It is translated as CAWSSDPNEKLFF.

The CDR3 DNA reads as TGTGCCAGCAGCTTGTATGGGACAGATACGCAGTATTTT. Translation: CASSLYGTDTQYF. This sequence joins TRBV5-4 and TRBJ2-3; D remains ambiguous. V gave up 1 base and J gave up 3 bases, with 6 bases separating them. There are 13 residues in the CDR3. Germline assignment: CDR1 SGHNT and CDR2 YYREEE (reference sequence).

For the CDR3, the DNA is TGTGCCAGCAGGTTACAGGGTTCGAACACTGAAGCTTTCTTT. This encodes CASRLQGSNTEAFF. This rearrangement joins TRBV2 to TRBJ1-1; D perhaps matches TRBD1 (6 bases). CDR3 size: 14 residues. Germline loops: CDR1 SNHLY, CDR2 FYNNEI. V was clipped by 6 bases and J by 1 base, with 12 bases between them. Variable domain in full (rest from reference TRBV2 and TRBJ1-1): EPEVTQTPSHQVTQMGQEVILRCVPISNHLYFYWYRQILGQKVEFLVSFYNNEISEKSEIFDDQFSVERPDGSNFTLKIRSTKLEDSAMYFCASRLQGSNTEAFFGQGTRLTVV.

J is TRBJ1-4 and V is TRBV2; no reliable D call. Germline V gene lookup returns CDR1 SNHLY and CDR2 FYNNEI. This CDR3 spans 13 amino acids. The V end was cut by 6 bases, the J end by 9 bases, with 14 bases between. The CDR3 sequence: CASRADPGQKLFF. CDR3 coding DNA: TGTGCCAGCAGAGCCGACCCGGGCCAAAAACTGTTTTTT. Using reference TRBV2 and TRBJ1-4 for the parts outside the CDR3, the full variable domain is EPEVTQTPSHQVTQMGQEVILRCVPISNHLYFYWYRQILGQKVEFLVSFYNNEISEKSEIFDDQFSVERPDGSNFTLKIRSTKLEDSAMYFCASRADPGQKLFFGSGTQLSVL.

The J gene is TRBJ2-3, the V gene TRBV15; 8 bases agree with TRBD2. V lost 8 bases to trimming and J lost 3 bases; unmatched junction nucleotides: 16. Germline CDR1 reads LNHNV; CDR2 reads YYDKDF (reference sequence). The CDR3 extends over 17 amino acids. The CDR3: CATYSGPGGPGTDTQYF. DNA for the CDR3: TGTGCCACCTACTCGGGACCGGGGGGGCCGGGGACAGATACGCAGTATTTT.

The V and J genes are TRBV6-4 and TRBJ2-1, with a tentative D call TRBD1 (6 bases). The V gene lost 6 bases and the J gene lost 6 bases, with 15 bases spanning the gap. Germline V gene data show CDR1 as MRHNA and CDR2 as SNTAGT. CDR3 length: 14 residues. Here the CDR3 reads CASSLLTGSNEQFF. In nucleotides, the CDR3 is TGTGCCAGCAGCCTCCTCACAGGGTCCAATGAGCAGTTCTTC.

CDR3 sequence reads: CASSQARTGFSGNTIYF. CDR3 DNA sequence: TGCGCCAGCAGCCAAGCCAGGACAGGCTTCTCTGGAAACACCATATATTTT. The J gene is TRBJ1-3, the V gene TRBV4-3, with 7 nucleotides matching TRBD1. Germline V gene sequence: CDR1 LGHNA, CDR2 YSLEER. The trim removed 1 base at V and 0 bases at J, leaving 6 bases unmatched. The CDR3 has 17 residues.

Only one count was recorded for this clone. J is TRBJ2-3 and V is TRBV11-2; 7 bases match TRBD2. With V trimmed by 5 bases and J by 2 bases, 10 bases remained unmatched. Germline V gene data show CDR1 as SGHAT and CDR2 as FQNNGV. This CDR3 has 16 amino acids. CDR3 nucleotide sequence: TGTGCCAGCAGCCCCCCGGAAGCGGGGTACACAGATACGCAGTATTTT. Translated: CASSPPEAGYTDTQYF.